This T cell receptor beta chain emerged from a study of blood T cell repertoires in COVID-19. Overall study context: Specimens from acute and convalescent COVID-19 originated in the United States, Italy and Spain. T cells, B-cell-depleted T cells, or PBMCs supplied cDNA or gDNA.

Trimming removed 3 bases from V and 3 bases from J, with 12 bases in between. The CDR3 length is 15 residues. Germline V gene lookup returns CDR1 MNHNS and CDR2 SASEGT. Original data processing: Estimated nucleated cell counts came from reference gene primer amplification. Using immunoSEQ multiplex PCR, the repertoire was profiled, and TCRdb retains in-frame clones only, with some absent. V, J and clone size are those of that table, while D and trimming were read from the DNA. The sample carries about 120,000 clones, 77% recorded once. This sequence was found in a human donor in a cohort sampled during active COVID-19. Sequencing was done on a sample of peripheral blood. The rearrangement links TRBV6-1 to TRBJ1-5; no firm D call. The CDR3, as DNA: TGTGCCAGCAGTGACCTGGCCCTCCTCAATCAGCCCCAGCATTTT. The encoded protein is CASSDLALLNQPQHF.